A single sample is the source of the 30 T cell receptor beta chains below, sequenced in a study of beta chain features in type 1 diabetes. Notes on the study in general: Moderate yet significant TCRB CDR3 shortening was seen in Type 1 diabetes patients in all four CD4+ subsets.

Reverse transcription of all isolated RNA meant that expressed TCRB transcripts were sequenced. The repertoire was sequenced with immunoSEQ multiplex PCR; TCRdb's copy has only in-frame clones and lacks some. The table has about 70,000 clones, about 48% seen once. These receptors' targets are unknown. Sequenced input: central memory CD4+ T cells from blood. The source of these receptors is a man under 40 with type 1 diabetes.

CDR3 region: CAISESRQGSGNSPLHF. The CDR3 DNA sequence: TGTGCCATCAGTGAGTCCCGACAGGGGTCGGGCAATTCACCCCTCCACTTT. The V gene is TRBV10-3, the J gene TRBJ1-6, with 8 bases that match TRBD1. CDR3 size: 17 residues. Per germline, CDR1 ENHRY and CDR2 SYGVKD. The V and J ends lost 0 bases and 7 bases, in that order; junction bases with no gene match: 8.

The genes are TRBV5-1 and TRBJ2-3; D possibly corresponds to TRBD2 (6 bases). The V gene lost 3 bases and the J gene lost 0 bases, with 11 bases spanning the gap. Germline CDR1 and CDR2: SGHRS and YFSETQ. The CDR3 length is 15 residues. CDR3 residues: CASSSSTSSTDTQYF. CDR3 sequence (DNA): TGCGCCAGCAGCTCCTCGACTAGTAGCACAGATACGCAGTATTTT.

The chain uses TRBV2 and TRBJ1-3, with 7 bases that match TRBD1. The junction had 0 bases not matched to a gene; V was cut back by 2 bases and J by 2 bases. This CDR3 region has 14 residues. Germline V CDR1 and CDR2: SNHLY, FYNNEI. The DNA of the CDR3 is TGTGCCAGCAGTGAACAGGGGGCTGGAAACACCATATATTTT. Translating it yields CASSEQGAGNTIYF.

The genes are TRBV2 and TRBJ1-3; D is unclear. The CDR3 is made up of 14 amino acids. The germline CDR1 and CDR2 sequences are SNHLY and FYNNEI. Trimming shortened V by 6 bases and J by 4 bases, and 13 bases separated the two germline ends. The chain's CDR3 is CASSRNAAGNTIYF. The DNA for the CDR3 is TGTGCCAGCAGCAGAAACGCGGCAGGAAACACCATATATTTT.

V is TRBV11-2 and J is TRBJ2-7; 8 nucleotides line up with TRBD2. The CDR3 consists of 14 residues. The germline V gene encodes CDR1 SGHAT and CDR2 FQNNGV. V lost 5 bases and J lost 0; bases outside the gene matches: 3. DNA of the CDR3: TGTGCCAGCAGCCCGGGGGGGAGCTCCTACGAGCAGTACTTC. It yields the protein CASSPGGSSYEQYF.

This sequence joins TRBV5-4 and TRBJ1-4; no clear D. The V gene's germline CDR1 is SGHNT and CDR2 YYREEE (reference sequence). The CDR3 loop spans 16 amino acids. Trimming cost V 3 bases and J 0 bases, with 12 bases left between them. CDR3 sequence: CASSSLVRATNEKLFF. CDR3 nucleotide sequence: TGTGCCAGCAGCTCCCTGGTTCGGGCAACTAATGAAAAACTGTTTTTT.

The DNA of the CDR3 is TGCGCCAGCAGCTTGGGGGTCACCAAGGGGGTCGAGCAGTACTTC. Translating gives CASSLGVTKGVEQYF. V and J are TRBV5-1 and TRBJ2-7; perhaps TRBD1 as D (6 bases). The CDR3 has 15 residues. V lost 0 bases to trimming and J lost 6 bases, with 16 bases between them. Germline CDR1 SGHRS, CDR2 YFSETQ.

The rearrangement joins TRBV18 to TRBJ2-7; TRBD1 matches at 7 bases. The CDR3 spans 15 residues. With V trimmed by 0 bases and J by 0 bases, 2 bases remained unmatched. Germline loops: CDR1 KGHSH, CDR2 LQKENI. As DNA, the CDR3 is TGTGCCAGCTCACCACCCGAGGGGGCCTCCTACGAGCAGTACTTC. Translated: CASSPPEGASYEQYF.

This chain uses TRBV5-1 with TRBJ2-5, with D maybe TRBD1 (6 bases). The CDR3 has 15 residues. The germline gives CDR1 SGHRS, CDR2 YFSETQ. Trimming removed 4 bases at V and 2 bases at J, with 15 bases between. The CDR3 nucleotides read TGCGCCAGCAGCCCCAACCTTGGACAGCAAGAGACCCAGTACTTC. Translating gives CASSPNLGQQETQYF.

V and J are TRBV7-8 and TRBJ2-2, with D tentatively TRBD1 (6 bases). V shed 2 bases and J shed 5 bases, with 9 bases lying between them. Germline loops: CDR1 SGHVS, CDR2 FQNEAQ. The CDR3 loop spans 14 amino acids. In nucleotides, the CDR3 is TGTGCCAGCAGCTTACGTACAGGGACCGGGGAGCTGTTTTTT. Residues: CASSLRTGTGELFF.

By proportion, this clone is medium-sized. This sequence joins TRBV23-1 and TRBJ2-5, with D hard to call. TRBV23-1 is assigned to the ORF class and has an uncertain function. This CDR3 contains 15 residues. Trimming left V 4 bases short and J 3 bases short, with 15 bases between. The CDR3 reads CASSPMAGYEETQYF. CDR3 coding DNA: TGCGCCAGCAGTCCAATGGCAGGTTACGAAGAGACCCAGTACTTC.

The chain has TRBV9 and TRBJ2-7; TRBD2 agrees at 10 bases. Per the germline V gene, CDR1 is SGDLS and CDR2 is YYNGEE. This CDR3 contains 18 residues. Unmatched junction bases numbered 9, after V lost 0 bases and J lost 0 bases. CDR3 sequence reads: CASSVVLTTSGDSYEQYF. DNA for the CDR3: TGTGCCAGCAGCGTAGTCCTAACTACTAGCGGGGACTCCTACGAGCAGTACTTC.

This clone was seen a few times. The genes are TRBV5-4 and TRBJ2-2, with a tentative D call TRBD2 (6 bases). Per the germline V gene, CDR1 is SGHNT and CDR2 is YYREEE (reference sequence). The length of the CDR3 is 16 residues. V shed 3 bases and J shed 5 bases, with 17 bases lying between them. CDR3 residues: CASSSRGSGTTGELFF. CDR3 nucleotides: TGTGCCAGCAGCTCTAGGGGCTCAGGGACTACCGGGGAGCTGTTTTTT. Complete variable domain (other parts from reference TRBV5-4 and TRBJ2-2): ETGVTQSPTHLIKTRGQQVTLRCSSQSGHNTVSWYQQALGQGPQFIFQYYREEENGRGNFPPRFSGLQFPNYSSELNVNALELDDSALYLCASSSRGSGTTGELFFGEGSRLTVL.

DNA for the CDR3: TGTGCCAGCAGTGCCGCCACGGGGAACACCGGGGAGCTGTTTTTT. This gives the protein CASSAATGNTGELFF. The chain joins TRBV6-1 to TRBJ2-2; the D is unclear. The CDR3 length is 15 residues. Germline V gene sequence: CDR1 MNHNS, CDR2 SASEGT. The V gene lost 4 bases and the J gene lost 1 base, with 10 bases spanning the gap.

V usage is TRBV11-3 and J usage is TRBJ2-6, with D possibly TRBD2 on 7 matching bases. Deletions cut 5 bases from V and 4 bases from J, with 15 bases between. Germline V lookup: CDR1 SGHNT, CDR2 YENEEA. This CDR3 has 16 amino acids. For the CDR3, the DNA is TGTGCCAGCAGCCCCTCGGGGGGCGCCGGGGCCAACGTCCTGACTTTC. This translates into CASSPSGGAGANVLTF.

This clone was seen only a few times. The chain is built from TRBV10-3 and TRBJ1-1; TRBD1 matches 7 bases. Germline V gene sequence: CDR1 ENHRY, CDR2 SYGVKD. V was pared by 4 bases and J by 1 base, with 3 bases of the junction left unmatched. CDR3 length: 14 amino acids. The DNA of the CDR3 is TGTGCCATCAGTGGGGGACAGTCGAACACTGAAGCTTTCTTT. Translating gives CAISGGQSNTEAFF.

As concerns this clone: The same CDR3 arises from other DNA sequences in this sample as well. The V gene is TRBV15, the J gene TRBJ2-1, with 8 bases aligning to TRBD2. From germline, CDR1 is LNHNV and CDR2 YYDKDF (reference sequence). The V and J ends lost 3 bases and 8 bases, in that order; junction bases with no gene match: 6. The CDR3 has 14 residues. The CDR3 DNA reads as TGTGCCACCAGCAGGCAGCGGGGGTCGCATGAGCAGTTCTTC. It encodes CATSRQRGSHEQFF.

This clone has a handful of counts. The rearrangement links TRBV7-2 to TRBJ2-3, with 7 nucleotides matching TRBD1. The CDR3 has 16 residues. V lost 3 bases, J lost 3 bases, and 9 bases stayed unmatched. The germline V gene encodes CDR1 SGHTA and CDR2 FQGNSA. CDR3 nucleotide sequence: TGTGCCAGCAGCTTTGATGGACAGGTTTATACAGATACGCAGTATTTT. Translation: CASSFDGQVYTDTQYF.

This sequence joins TRBV4-1 and TRBJ2-7, with 11 bases lining up with TRBD1. The J segment lost 5 bases and the V segment lost 3 bases, leaving 9 bases of the junction unmatched. This CDR3 is 16 amino acids long. Germline V CDR1 and CDR2: MGHRA, YSYEKL. The CDR3 is CASSQDRGRQGNEQYF. The DNA for the CDR3 is TGCGCCAGCAGCCAGGACAGGGGGCGGCAGGGTAACGAGCAGTACTTC.

The chain is built from TRBV5-1 and TRBJ2-7, with D perhaps matching TRBD1 (5 bases). Per germline, CDR1 SGHRS and CDR2 YFSETQ. The CDR3 is 12 amino acids. V lost 4 bases and J 6 bases, leaving 11 bases between the germline ends. CDR3 in amino acids: CASSVGQGEQYF. In nucleotides, the CDR3 is TGCGCCAGCAGCGTGGGGCAGGGCGAGCAGTACTTC.

In this sample, this clone turned up a few times. The chain joins TRBV7-2 to TRBJ2-3, with 9 bases aligning to TRBD1. Germline V CDR1 and CDR2: SGHTA, FQGNSA. With 3 bases clipped from V and 4 bases from J, the junction kept 8 bases outside the gene matches. The CDR3 consists of 16 residues. The CDR3 spells CASSFGQGKYPDTQYF. In nucleotides, the CDR3 is TGTGCCAGCAGCTTCGGACAGGGGAAATACCCAGATACGCAGTATTTT.

The chain is built from TRBV27 and TRBJ1-1, with a weak D call TRBD1 (5 bases). Looked up from germline, CDR1 is MNHEY and CDR2 is SMNVEV (reference sequence). This CDR3 is built from 13 residues. Deletions cut 5 bases from V and 5 bases from J, with 12 bases between. For the CDR3, the DNA is TGTGCCAGCAGTCCCAGGGTGGGGACTGAAGCTTTCTTT. As protein: CASSPRVGTEAFF.

In this sample, this clone turned up a few times. The chain employs TRBV15 and TRBJ2-3; 10 nucleotides agree with TRBD2. The CDR3 is 17 residues long. Germline V gives CDR1 LNHNV, CDR2 YYDKDF (reference sequence). J lost 4 bases, V lost 1 base, and 8 bases had no gene match. CDR3 sequence (DNA): TGTGCCACCAGCAGAGGATTCACTAGCGGGGTATCAGATACGCAGTATTTT. Its translation is CATSRGFTSGVSDTQYF.

The chain joins TRBV28 to TRBJ1-3; TRBD1 matches at 8 bases. V lost 5 bases to trimming and J lost 2 bases; unmatched junction nucleotides: 2. This CDR3 spans 14 amino acids. CDR1 and CDR2 from the germline V gene are MDHEN and SYDVKM. The CDR3 sequence is CASSDRGAGNTIYF. Here the CDR3 DNA reads TGTGCCAGCAGTGACAGGGGTGCTGGAAACACCATATATTTT.

This CDR3 reads CSVSTDSLTEAFF. The CDR3 region has the DNA TGCAGCGTTTCGACGGACAGTTTAACTGAAGCTTTCTTT. This chain connects TRBV29-1 to TRBJ1-1; tentatively, D is TRBD1 (6 bases). Per germline, CDR1 SQVTM and CDR2 ANQGSEA. The ends were cut back, 5 bases at V and 5 bases at J, with 15 bases in the middle. The CDR3 consists of 13 residues.

The chain couples TRBV5-1 to TRBJ2-1; no clear D. In germline, CDR1 is SGHRS, CDR2 YFSETQ. The CDR3 extends over 14 amino acids. Trimming cost V 7 bases and J 5 bases, with 16 bases left between them. The CDR3 nucleotides are TGCGCCAGCTGCAAGGCGCCGGGTAACAATGAGCAGTTCTTC. The encoded protein is CASCKAPGNNEQFF.

The genes are TRBV14 and TRBJ1-2; 7 nucleotides align to TRBD1. This CDR3 contains 15 residues. The V gene end was trimmed by 3 bases and the J gene end by 2 bases; junction bases not matched to a gene: 6. CDR1 and CDR2 from the germline V gene are SGHDN and FVKESK. The CDR3 protein is CASSQAQGLNYGYTF. The CDR3 DNA follows: TGTGCCAGCAGCCAGGCACAGGGGCTAAACTATGGCTACACCTTC. Full variable domain (missing parts from reference TRBV14 and TRBJ1-2): EAGVTQFPSHSVIEKGQTVTLRCDPISGHDNLYWYRRVMGKEIKFLLHFVKESKQDESGMPNNRFLAERTGGTYSTLKVQPAELEDSGVYFCASSQAQGLNYGYTFGSGTRLTVV.

The V call is TRBV19, the J call TRBJ2-1; no definite D call. The V end was cut by 6 bases, the J end by 7 bases, with 7 bases between. Germline V gene data show CDR1 as LNHDA and CDR2 as SQIVND (reference sequence). This CDR3 spans 11 amino acids. DNA of the CDR3: TGTGCCAGTAGGCTGAGGAATGAGCAGTTCTTC. Its translation is CASRLRNEQFF.

This chain connects TRBV19 to TRBJ2-1, with 10 nucleotides matching TRBD2. Trimming cost V 8 bases and J 7 bases; bases outside gene matches: 11. The CDR3 contains 15 residues. Germline V gene sequence: CDR1 LNHDA, CDR2 SQIVND (reference sequence). This CDR3 reads CASGVSSGRGNEQFF. The CDR3, as DNA: TGTGCCAGTGGCGTTTCTAGCGGGAGAGGGAATGAGCAGTTCTTC.

The chain carries TRBV5-4 and TRBJ2-1; tentatively, D is TRBD2 (6 bases). Germline V lookup: CDR1 SGHNT, CDR2 YYREEE (reference sequence). V shed 2 bases and J shed 7 bases, with 13 bases lying between them. This CDR3 is built from 14 residues. The CDR3 spells CASSLRSEGNEQFF. The CDR3 DNA reads as TGTGCCAGCAGCTTACGGTCGGAGGGGAATGAGCAGTTCTTC.